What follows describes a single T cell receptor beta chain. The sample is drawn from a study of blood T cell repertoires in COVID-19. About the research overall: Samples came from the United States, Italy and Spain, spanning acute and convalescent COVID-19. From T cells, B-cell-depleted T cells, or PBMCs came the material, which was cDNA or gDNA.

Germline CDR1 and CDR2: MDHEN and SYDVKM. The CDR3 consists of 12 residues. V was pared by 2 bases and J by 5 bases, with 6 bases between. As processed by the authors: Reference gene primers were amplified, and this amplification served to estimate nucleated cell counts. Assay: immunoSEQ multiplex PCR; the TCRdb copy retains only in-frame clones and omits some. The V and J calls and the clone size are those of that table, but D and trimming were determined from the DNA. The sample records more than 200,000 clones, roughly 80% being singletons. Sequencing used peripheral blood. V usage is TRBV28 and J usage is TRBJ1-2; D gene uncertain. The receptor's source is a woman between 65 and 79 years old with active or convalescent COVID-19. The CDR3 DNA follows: TGTGCCAGCAGTTTAATGCGGTATGGCTACACCTTC. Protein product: CASSLMRYGYTF.